The rows below give T cell receptor beta chains drawn from one sample of a study of a mutant IDH1 vaccine in newly diagnosed glioma. Their antigen targets remain unknown. Sequenced by immunoSEQ multiplex PCR; TCRdb stores in-frame clones only, minus some. The repertoire consists of more than 40,000 clones, with more than 75% occurring once and the leading ten covering 5.7%. Sequenced material: PBMCs, taken from a glioma patient whose treatment included an IDH1 peptide vaccine. Receptor source: a woman between 35 and 50 years old with glioma. The CDR3 runs from the conserved cysteine through the conserved F or W. D genes are given only for firm matches. Expanded clones are given a class, and other clones once, few, many or no size at all.

CASSQPQVTSGGRTDTQYF	TGCGCCAGCAGCCAGCCCCAGGTTACTAGCGGGGGCCGCACAGATACGCAGTATTTT	TRBV4-1	TRBD2	TRBJ2-3	few
CASSLWGTGNQPQHF	TGTGCCAGCAGTTTATGGGGGACGGGAAATCAGCCCCAGCATTTT	TRBV28	NA	TRBJ1-5	NA
CASSYAASNEKLFF	TGTGCCAGCAGTTACGCGGCAAGTAATGAAAAACTGTTTTTT	TRBV6-5	NA	TRBJ1-4	NA
CASILPNTEAFF	TGTGCCAGCATCCTCCCGAACACTGAAGCTTTCTTT	TRBV7-9	NA	TRBJ1-1	NA
CASSLGQTYEQYF	TGTGCCAGTAGTCTGGGACAGACTTACGAGCAGTACTTC	TRBV19	TRBD1	TRBJ2-7	NA
CASSQLSGSGGATEQYF	TGTGCCAGCAGCCAACTCTCCGGGAGCGGGGGGGCCACCGAGCAGTACTTC	TRBV7-6	TRBD2	TRBJ2-7	NA
CASRADQSSYNEQFF	TGTGCCAGTAGAGCCGATCAGAGCTCCTACAATGAGCAGTTCTTC	TRBV19	NA	TRBJ2-1	NA
CASSLGQGSNGELFF	TGTGCCAGCAGCTTAGGACAGGGTTCTAATGGGGAGCTGTTTTTT	TRBV7-2	TRBD1	TRBJ2-2	NA
CASSASQDTQYF	TGTGCCAGCAGCGCTTCACAGGATACGCAGTATTTT	TRBV9	NA	TRBJ2-3	NA
CASKYGVRSSEQYF	TGTGCCAGCAAGTACGGGGTTCGGTCTTCCGAGCAGTACTTC	TRBV27	NA	TRBJ2-7	NA
CASSLGGTQTQETQYF	TGTGCCAGCAGCTTAGGGGGGACCCAGACCCAAGAGACCCAGTACTTC	TRBV7-2	NA	TRBJ2-5	NA
CASSYRAEFNAEAFF	TGTGCCAGCAGTTACAGGGCAGAGTTTAACGCTGAAGCTTTCTTT	TRBV6-6	NA	TRBJ1-1	NA
CASSPQTSGRGNEQFF	TGTGCCAGCAGCCCCCAAACTAGCGGGAGAGGCAATGAGCAGTTCTTC	TRBV14	TRBD2	TRBJ2-1	NA
CASSQVNEKLFF	TGCGCCAGCAGCCAAGTAAATGAAAAACTGTTTTTT	TRBV4-1	NA	TRBJ1-4	NA
CASTYRAKETQYF	TGTGCCAGCACTTACAGGGCGAAAGAGACCCAGTACTTC	TRBV25-1	NA	TRBJ2-5	NA
CASSQDRGRGNTIYF	TGCGCCAGCAGCCAAGATAGGGGGCGAGGAAACACCATATATTTT	TRBV4-1	TRBD1	TRBJ1-3	NA
CASSLVGLAQSSYNEQFF	TGTGCCAGCAGCTTAGTGGGACTAGCGCAGAGCTCCTACAATGAGCAGTTCTTC	TRBV7-9	TRBD2	TRBJ2-1	NA
CSVEDLAGGALASTDTQYF	TGCAGCGTTGAAGATCTGGCAGGGGGAGCCCTAGCTAGCACAGATACGCAGTATTTT	TRBV29-1	TRBD1	TRBJ2-3	NA
CASSKDSHGGSYEQYF	TGTGCCAGTAGTAAGGACAGCCATGGGGGCTCCTACGAGCAGTACTTC	TRBV19	NA	TRBJ2-7	NA
CASSPPTGWSTDTQYF	TGTGCCAGCAGCCCACCGACTGGGTGGAGCACAGATACGCAGTATTTT	TRBV7-9	NA	TRBJ2-3	NA